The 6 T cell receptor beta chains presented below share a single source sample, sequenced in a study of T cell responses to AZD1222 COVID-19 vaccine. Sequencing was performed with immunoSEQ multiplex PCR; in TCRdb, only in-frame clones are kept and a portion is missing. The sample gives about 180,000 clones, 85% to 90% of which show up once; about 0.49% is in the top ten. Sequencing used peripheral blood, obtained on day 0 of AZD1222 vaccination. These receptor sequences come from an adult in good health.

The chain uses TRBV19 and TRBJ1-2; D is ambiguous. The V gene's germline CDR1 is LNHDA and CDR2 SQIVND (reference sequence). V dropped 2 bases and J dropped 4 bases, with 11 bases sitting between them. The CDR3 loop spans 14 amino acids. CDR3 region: CASSISLTVYGYTF. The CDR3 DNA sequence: TGTGCCAGTAGTATATCCTTGACGGTCTATGGCTACACCTTC.

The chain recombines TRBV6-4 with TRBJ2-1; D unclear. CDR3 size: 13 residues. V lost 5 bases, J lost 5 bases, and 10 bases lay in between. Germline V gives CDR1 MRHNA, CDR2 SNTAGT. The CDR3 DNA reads TGTGCCAGCAGTCTCGAGGAACACAATGAGCAGTTCTTC. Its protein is CASSLEEHNEQFF.

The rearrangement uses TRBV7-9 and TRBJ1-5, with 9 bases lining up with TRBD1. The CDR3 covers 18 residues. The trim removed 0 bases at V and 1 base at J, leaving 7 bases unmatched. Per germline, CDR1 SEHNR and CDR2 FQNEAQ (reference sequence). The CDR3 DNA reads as TGTGCCAGCAGCTTAGCGCCCTGGGACAGGGCAAGCAATCAGCCCCAGCATTTT. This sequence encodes CASSLAPWDRASNQPQHF. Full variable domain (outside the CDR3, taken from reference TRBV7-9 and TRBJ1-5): DTGVSQNPRHKITKRGQNVTFRCDPISEHNRLYWYRQTLGQGPEFLTYFQNEAQLEKSRLLSDRFSAERPKGSFSTLEIQRTEQGDSAMYLCASSLAPWDRASNQPQHFGDGTRLSIL.

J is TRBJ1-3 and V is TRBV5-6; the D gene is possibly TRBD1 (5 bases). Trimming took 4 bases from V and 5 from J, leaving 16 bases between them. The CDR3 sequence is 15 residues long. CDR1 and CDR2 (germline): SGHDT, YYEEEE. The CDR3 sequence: CASSPLGGRRNTIYF. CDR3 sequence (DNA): TGTGCCAGCAGCCCGCTGGGGGGTCGGAGAAACACCATATATTTT.

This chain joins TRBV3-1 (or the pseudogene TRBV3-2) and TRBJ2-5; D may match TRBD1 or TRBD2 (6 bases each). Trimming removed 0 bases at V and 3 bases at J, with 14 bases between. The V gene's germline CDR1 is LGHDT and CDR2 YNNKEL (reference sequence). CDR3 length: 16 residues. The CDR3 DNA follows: TGTGCCAGCAGCCAAGAAAGTGGAGGGGGGAAAGAGACCCAGTACTTC. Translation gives CASSQESGGGKETQYF.

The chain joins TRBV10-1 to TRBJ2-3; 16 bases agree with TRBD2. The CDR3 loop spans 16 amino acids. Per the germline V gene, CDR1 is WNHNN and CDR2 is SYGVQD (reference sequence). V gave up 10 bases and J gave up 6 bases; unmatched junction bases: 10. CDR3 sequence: CATEGTSGRAGDTQYF. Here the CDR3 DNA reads TGCGCCACCGAGGGGACTAGCGGGAGGGCCGGGGATACGCAGTATTTT.